This T cell receptor (beta chain) was observed in a study of CD4+ T cells in melanoma. Study-wide points: A reported correlation linked neoantigen-specific CD4+ T cells to CD8+, macrophage and B cell function. In melanoma, neoantigen-specific CD4+ T cells reportedly differed in differentiation state.

As to this clone: Its antigen is unidentified.

The CDR3 is made up of 16 amino acids. V shed 0 bases and J 4 bases; nucleotides not matched to a gene: 7. CDR1 and CDR2 from the germline V gene are SGHRS and YFSETQ. The protocol was immunoSEQ multiplex PCR, while the TCRdb copy is restricted to in-frame clones and leaves out a portion. This sample carries 13,000 or so clones, roughly 80% of them seen once, and the ten largest clones take about 15%. This chain links TRBV5-1 with TRBJ1-2; TRBD1 agrees at 9 bases. This TCR came from a human donor with melanoma. Sequenced: cells from a culture (not recorded whether cultured in vitro). The CDR3 reads CASSLDGTGLSYGYTF. Written as DNA, the CDR3 is TGCGCCAGCAGCTTGGATGGGACAGGGCTCTCCTATGGCTACACCTTC.